The rows below give T cell receptor beta chains drawn from one sample of a study of T cells in Graves' hyperthyroidism and ophthalmopathy. One entry per CDR3 protein results from TCRdb running MiXCR on the multiplex PCR reads. The sample records approximately 640,000 distinct CDR3 sequences, 15% to 20% being singletons. Specimen: blood. These receptors were collected from a woman aged 25 to 39 with Graves' hyperthyroidism. Both conserved end residues are part of each CDR3. D genes are given only for firm matches. For some rows the clone size is stated as once, few or many, or as a class when expanded; others skip it.

v_call	clone_size	d_call	j_call	cdr3_aa	cdr3_nt
TRBV10-3	few	TRBD2	TRBJ2-2	CAISESSGTGELFF	TGTGCCATCAGTGAGTCTAGCGGGACCGGGGAGCTGTTTTTT
TRBV3-1	many	TRBD1	TRBJ2-3	CASSPPGQNFGTDTQYF	TGTGCCAGCAGCCCACCGGGACAGAACTTTGGGACAGATACGCAGTATTTT
TRBV20-1	many	NA	TRBJ1-2	CSASQAGLGGYTF	TGCAGTGCTAGTCAGGCAGGGCTTGGTGGCTACACCTTC
TRBV18	few	NA	TRBJ1-5	CASSPRAHSNQPQHF	TGTGCCAGCTCACCCCGGGCCCATAGCAATCAGCCCCAGCATTTT
TRBV15	many	TRBD1	TRBJ1-1	CATSLSGGDTEAFF	TGTGCCACCAGCCTTTCAGGGGGGGACACTGAAGCTTTCTTT
TRBV27	many	NA	TRBJ2-3	CASSLSQPPYTQYF	TGTGCCAGCAGTTTATCCCAACCCCCATATACGCAGTATTTT
TRBV20-1	many	NA	TRBJ1-2	CSAIVWGEDGYTF	TGCAGTGCAATAGTTTGGGGCGAGGATGGCTACACCTTC
TRBV3-1	NA	TRBD2	TRBJ2-4	CASSPSSGNFIQYF	TGTGCCAGCAGCCCCTCCAGCGGGAATTTCATTCAGTACTTC
TRBV28	many	TRBD1	TRBJ2-3	CASRYGTGLFTDTQYF	TGTGCCAGCAGGTACGGGACAGGCCTCTTCACAGATACGCAGTATTTT
TRBV12-3/TRBV12-4	many	NA	TRBJ1-5	CASSPTGGGASNQPQHF	TGTGCCAGCAGTCCCACAGGAGGAGGGGCGAGCAATCAGCCCCAGCATTTT
TRBV7-8	few	TRBD2	TRBJ2-1	CASSLGSSGSYNEQFF	TGTGCCAGCAGCTTAGGATCAAGCGGGAGTTACAATGAGCAGTTCTTC
TRBV7-8	few	NA	TRBJ2-3	CASSSGGTDGQYF	TGTGCCAGCAGCTCCGGGGGAACAGACGGGCAGTATTTT
TRBV24-1	NA	NA	TRBJ1-3	CATSGGAGNTIYF	TGTGCCACCAGTGGTGGGGCTGGAAACACCATATATTTT
TRBV29-1	once	NA	TRBJ1-1	CSVELSGVRTTEAFF	TGCAGCGTCGAACTATCAGGGGTTCGGACCACTGAAGCTTTCTTT
TRBV11-2	NA	NA	TRBJ1-1	CASSLGEEAGANTEAFF	TGTGCCAGCAGCTTAGGCGAAGAAGCGGGGGCGAACACTGAAGCTTTCTTT
TRBV7-3	once	NA	TRBJ2-2	CASSAGPETWYTGELFF	TGTGCCAGCAGCGCCGGACCTGAGACCTGGTACACCGGGGAGCTGTTTTTT
TRBV15	few	NA	TRBJ2-7	CATSRDLGMQYF	TGTGCCACCAGCAGAGATTTGGGGATGCAGTACTTC
TRBV12-5	many	TRBD2	TRBJ2-1	CASGPSTSARYNEQFF	TGTGCTAGTGGCCCCTCGACTAGCGCGCGCTACAATGAGCAGTTCTTC
TRBV5-5	many	NA	TRBJ1-1	CASSLDMGTEAFF	TGTGCCAGCAGCTTGGATATGGGCACTGAAGCTTTCTTT
TRBV5-1	few	NA	TRBJ2-3	CASSFRGDSDTQYF	TGCGCCAGCAGCTTCAGAGGGGATTCAGATACGCAGTATTTT
TRBV20-1	many	NA	TRBJ1-5	CSARDRWEFNQPQHF	TGCAGTGCTAGAGATCGATGGGAATTCAATCAGCCCCAGCATTTT
TRBV19	few	TRBD2	TRBJ2-1	CASSIKGIQRGYNEQFF	TGTGCCAGTAGTATTAAAGGAATACAGCGGGGTTACAATGAGCAGTTCTTC
TRBV2	NA	NA	TRBJ1-3	CASLYSGNTIYF	TGTGCCAGCTTGTACTCTGGAAACACCATATATTTT
TRBV5-8	few	TRBD1	TRBJ2-2	CASSSRQGGELFF	TGTGCCAGCAGCTCACGACAGGGCGGGGAGCTGTTTTTT
TRBV18	many	NA	TRBJ2-7	CASTPGIVDEQYF	TGTGCCAGCACACCAGGTATCGTGGACGAGCAGTACTTC
TRBV3-1	NA	TRBD1	TRBJ2-5	CASRTQGAETQYF	TGTGCCAGCAGAACACAGGGGGCAGAGACCCAGTACTTC
TRBV5-5	once	NA	TRBJ1-6	CASSLWGSSYNSPLHF	TGTGCCAGCAGCTTGTGGGGAAGCTCCTATAATTCACCCCTCCACTTT
TRBV10-1	NA	NA	TRBJ2-7	CASSEMGLVGQLDPSYEQYF	TGCGCCAGCAGTGAAATGGGGTTGGTGGGGCAGCTGGATCCCTCCTACGAGCAGTACTTC
TRBV7-9	many	NA	TRBJ2-1	CASSLDERDYNEQFF	TGTGCCAGCAGCTTAGATGAACGCGACTACAATGAGCAGTTCTTC
TRBV28	many	NA	TRBJ1-2	CASSDEPLNYGYTF	TGTGCCAGCAGCGATGAACCCCTTAACTATGGCTACACCTTC
TRBV9	NA	NA	TRBJ2-7	CASSPDPRAVGIYEQYF	TGTGCCAGCAGCCCAGACCCCCGGGCAGTGGGGATCTACGAGCAGTACTTC
TRBV7-2	many	NA	TRBJ1-2	CASRVDTDYGYTF	TGTGCCAGCAGAGTGGACACGGACTATGGCTACACCTTC
TRBV3-1	NA	NA	TRBJ2-7	CASSQEGIPEQYF	TGTGCCAGCAGCCAAGAGGGGATCCCCGAGCAGTACTTC
TRBV20-1	many	NA	TRBJ2-1	CSATANGNEQFF	TGCAGTGCTACAGCAAACGGCAATGAGCAGTTCTTC
TRBV28	NA	NA	TRBJ1-5	CASSFAGIYQPQHF	TGTGCCAGCAGTTTCGCAGGGATTTATCAGCCCCAGCATTTT
TRBV20-1	few	NA	TRBJ2-3	CSASGWELGRTDTQYF	TGCAGTGCTAGTGGTTGGGAGTTGGGTCGCACAGATACGCAGTATTTT
TRBV4-3	NA	NA	TRBJ2-5	CASSQDYGTQYF	TGCGCCAGCAGCCAAGATTATGGGACCCAGTACTTC
TRBV6-1	NA	NA	TRBJ1-5	CASSCGGHGHQPQHF	TGTGCCAGCAGTTGCGGAGGACATGGGCATCAGCCCCAGCATTTT
TRBV28	NA	NA	TRBJ2-1	CAISPPRDKLFEQFF	TGTGCCATCAGTCCCCCCAGGGACAAGCTATTCGAGCAGTTCTTC
TRBV19	many	NA	TRBJ2-1	CASSLNPYNEQFF	TGTGCCAGTAGTCTCAACCCGTACAATGAGCAGTTCTTC
TRBV6-1	many	NA	TRBJ1-1	CASSKQGGWVVEAFF	TGTGCCAGCAGTAAACAGGGCGGTTGGGTAGTTGAAGCTTTCTTT
TRBV19	few	NA	TRBJ2-7	CASSIEGTALEQYF	TGTGCCAGTAGTATAGAAGGGACGGCGCTCGAGCAGTACTTC
TRBV7-3	many	TRBD2	TRBJ2-2	CATSDSNTGELFF	TGTGCAACTAGCGATTCGAACACCGGGGAGCTGTTTTTT
TRBV11-2	NA	TRBD1	TRBJ1-4	CASSVNRGKNEKLFF	TGTGCCAGCAGCGTTAACAGGGGGAAGAATGAAAAACTGTTTTTT
TRBV19	NA	NA	TRBJ2-3	CASSINPARVIDTQYF	TGTGCCAGTAGTATCAATCCAGCCCGTGTGATCGATACGCAGTATTTT
TRBV3-1	many	NA	TRBJ2-2	CASSQGRRNTGELFF	TGTGCCAGCAGCCAAGGGAGGAGGAACACCGGGGAGCTGTTTTTT
TRBV28	many	NA	TRBJ1-1	CASSLSVGRTEAFF	TGTGCCAGCAGTTTATCTGTGGGGCGCACTGAAGCTTTCTTT
TRBV20-1	many	TRBD2	TRBJ2-1	CSATWTSGAYNEQFF	TGCAGTGCTACCTGGACTAGCGGGGCCTACAATGAGCAGTTCTTC
TRBV5-6	NA	NA	TRBJ1-3	CASSTGTTGNTIYF	TGTGCCAGCAGCACCGGGACAACTGGAAACACCATATATTTT
TRBV19	NA	NA	TRBJ2-1	CASSIAPMGNEQFF	TGTGCCAGTAGTATAGCCCCGATGGGAAATGAGCAGTTCTTC
TRBV13	NA	NA	TRBJ2-1	CASSSPRGGVNEQFF	TGTGCCAGCAGCTCCCCCAGAGGGGGGGTCAATGAGCAGTTCTTC
TRBV11-2	NA	NA	TRBJ2-2	CASSANPGRAGELFF	TGTGCCAGCAGCGCCAACCCAGGGAGAGCCGGGGAGCTGTTTTTT
TRBV6-1	few	TRBD1	TRBJ1-5	CASRGQGTQPQHF	TGTGCCAGCAGGGGACAGGGGACTCAGCCCCAGCATTTT
TRBV29-1	once	TRBD2	TRBJ2-7	CSVDFGGTSGYEQYF	TGCAGCGTTGATTTCGGTGGGACTAGCGGCTACGAGCAGTACTTC